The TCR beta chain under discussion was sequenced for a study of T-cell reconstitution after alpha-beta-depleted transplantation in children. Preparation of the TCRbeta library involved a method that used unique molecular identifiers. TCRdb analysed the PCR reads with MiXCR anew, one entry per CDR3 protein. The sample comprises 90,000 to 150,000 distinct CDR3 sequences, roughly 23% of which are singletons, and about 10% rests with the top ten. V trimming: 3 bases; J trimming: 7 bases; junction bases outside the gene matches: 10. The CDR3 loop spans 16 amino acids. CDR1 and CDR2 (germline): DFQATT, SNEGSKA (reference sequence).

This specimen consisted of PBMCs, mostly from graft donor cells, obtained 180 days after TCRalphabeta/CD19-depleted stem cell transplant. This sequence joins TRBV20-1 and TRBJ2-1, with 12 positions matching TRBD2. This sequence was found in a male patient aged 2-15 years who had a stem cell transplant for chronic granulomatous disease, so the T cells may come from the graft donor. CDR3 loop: CSARASGRALVNEQFF. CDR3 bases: TGCAGTGCTAGGGCTAGCGGGAGGGCCCTAGTTAATGAGCAGTTCTTC.